This passage covers 23 T cell receptor beta chains from one sample sequenced in a study of PD-L1 blockade in urothelial cancer (dated by TCRdb to 2016 to 2017). The sample's time point label is to be understood as: peripheral blood 6 weeks after treatment start. Library method: the immunoSEQ multiplex PCR assay. TCRdb took this table from immuneACCESS and kept in-frame rearrangements with V and J called. Such tables lack part of the clones; where checked against another copy, unresolved V genes explain under half of the gap, and the rest is unexplained. For this sample there are around 40,000 clones; approximately 86% appear just once. The ten largest account for 24% of the sample. The input for sequencing was PBMCs, taken around atezolizumab (anti-PD-L1) treatment. All receptors come from a man in his sixties with urothelial cancer.

The CDR3 DNA reads as TGTGCCAGCACTCTAGGGGGACAGGAGCAAGAGACCCAGTACTTC. Amino acids: CASTLGGQEQETQYF. The V call is TRBV7-3, the J call TRBJ2-5, with 8 bases fitting TRBD1. CDR3 length equals 15 residues. J was trimmed by 2 bases and V by 7 bases; bases with no gene match: 9. The germline CDR1 and CDR2 sequences are SGHTA and FQGTGA.

This clone is a singleton in its sample. V and J are TRBV4-2 and TRBJ2-2; D ambiguous. The CDR3 runs to 13 residues. Trimming cost V 1 base and J 3 bases, with 3 bases left between them. The germline gives CDR1 LGHNA, CDR2 YNFKEQ. The CDR3 DNA sequence: TGTGCCAGCAGCCAAGCGGACACCGGGGAGCTGTTTTTT. This gives the protein CASSQADTGELFF.

This chain links TRBV11-2 with TRBJ1-2; the match to TRBD1 covers 8 bases. Per germline, CDR1 SGHAT and CDR2 FQNNGV. V lost 6 bases, J lost 7 bases, and 10 bases stayed unmatched. This CDR3 has 14 residues. The DNA of the CDR3 is TGTGCCAGCAGTACCGGGACAGGCTCCCTTGGCTACACCTTC. Translating it yields CASSTGTGSLGYTF.

The rearrangement uses TRBV5-6 and TRBJ1-2; D may be TRBD1 (6 bases). The CDR3 covers 14 residues. V dropped 0 bases and J dropped 5 bases, with 11 bases sitting between them. Germline V gives CDR1 SGHDT, CDR2 YYEEEE. CDR3 nucleotide sequence: TGTGCCAGCAGCTTGGGACAGGACCGATATGGCTACACCTTC. Translating it yields CASSLGQDRYGYTF.

The chain carries TRBV10-3 and TRBJ2-1, with 10 positions matching TRBD2. J was trimmed by 6 bases and V by 11 bases; bases with no gene match: 13. Germline CDR1 is ENHRY and CDR2 is SYGVKD. The length of the CDR3 is 15 residues. In DNA form, the CDR3 reads TGTGCCCCCGTCCGGGCTAGCGGGAGAGGCAATGAGCAGTTCTTC. Residues: CAPVRASGRGNEQFF.

The chain uses TRBV29-1 and TRBJ2-5; 12 bases fit TRBD2. The CDR3 contains 14 residues. The ends lost 4 bases at V and 4 bases at J; junction bases unmatched: 4. Germline CDR1 reads SQVTM; CDR2 reads ANQGSEA. CDR3 amino acids: CSVALAGGRETQYF. DNA for the CDR3: TGCAGCGTTGCTCTAGCGGGAGGGCGAGAGACCCAGTACTTC.

The V gene is TRBV7-6, the J gene TRBJ2-1, with 9 nucleotides matching TRBD1. This CDR3 has 15 residues. The ends lost 5 bases at V and 5 bases at J; junction bases unmatched: 7. The V gene's germline CDR1 is SGHVS and CDR2 FNYEAQ. The CDR3 DNA sequence: TGTGCCAGCAGCCGGGGACAGGGCAAAAACAATGAGCAGTTCTTC. Translating it yields CASSRGQGKNNEQFF.

The V gene is TRBV30, the J gene TRBJ1-2; D gene unclear. The V and J ends lost 2 bases and 6 bases respectively, with 4 bases between them. From germline, CDR1 is GTSNPN and CDR2 SVGIG (reference sequence). This CDR3 comprises 10 residues. The CDR3 loop is CAWSHNGYTF. For the CDR3, the DNA is TGTGCCTGGAGTCACAATGGCTACACCTTC.

V usage is TRBV7-8 and J usage is TRBJ2-7; D is perhaps TRBD1 (5 bases). This CDR3 contains 12 residues. Germline-derived CDR1 and CDR2 are SGHVS and FQNEAQ. Trimming stripped 3 bases from V and 3 bases from J, with 6 bases between. CDR3 sequence (DNA): TGTGCCAGCAGCTTGCAGGGCTACGAGCAGTACTTC. Protein sequence: CASSLQGYEQYF.

This chain uses TRBV5-1 with TRBJ2-3; D is undetermined. V gave up 4 bases and J gave up 3 bases, with 12 bases separating them. The CDR3 length is 14 residues. Germline V gives CDR1 SGHRS, CDR2 YFSETQ. Here the CDR3 DNA reads TGCGCCAGCAGCCTCCGTGAGAGGACAGATACGCAGTATTTT. Its protein is CASSLRERTDTQYF.

The chain is built from TRBV7-2 and TRBJ2-5; a weak D match, TRBD1 (6 bases). Trimming removed 3 bases at V and 2 bases at J, with 13 bases between. The CDR3 length is 15 residues. Per the germline V gene, CDR1 is SGHTA and CDR2 is FQGNSA. DNA of the CDR3: TGTGCCAGCAGCTTGAGAGGGGGTAAGCAAGAGACCCAGTACTTC. Its protein product is CASSLRGGKQETQYF. The entire variable domain, with the rest obtained from reference TRBV7-2 and TRBJ2-5, is as follows: GAGVSQSPSNKVTEKGKDVELRCDPISGHTALYWYRQSLGQGLEFLIYFQGNSAPDKSGLPSDRFSAERTGGSVSTLTIQRTQQEDSAVYLCASSLRGGKQETQYFGPGTRLLVL.

The chain couples TRBV4-3 to TRBJ1-1; 8 bases fit TRBD1. Germline-derived CDR1 and CDR2 are LGHNA and YSLEER. This CDR3 has 13 amino acids. Trimming at V came to 4 bases and at J to 8 bases, leaving 6 bases not matched to a gene. CDR3 nucleotide sequence: TGCGCCAGCAGCCCGGACAGGGTACGGGAAGCTTTCTTT. Encoded protein: CASSPDRVREAFF.

This clone has more than one count but fewer than ten. The chain employs TRBV14 and TRBJ2-1; 7 bases are a match to TRBD1. The CDR3 loop spans 16 amino acids. Germline V lookup: CDR1 SGHDN, CDR2 FVKESK. After removal of 6 bases from V and 4 bases from J, the junction contained 12 bases not matched to a gene. CDR3 residues: CASSSKRDRTYNEQFF. In DNA form, the CDR3 reads TGTGCCAGCAGTTCTAAGAGGGACAGAACTTACAATGAGCAGTTCTTC.

The chain joins TRBV4-2 to TRBJ2-2, with no clear D. There are 14 residues in the CDR3. Per the germline V gene, CDR1 is LGHNA and CDR2 is YNFKEQ. Trimming removed 0 bases at V and 7 bases at J, with 9 bases between. The CDR3 here is CASSQDRDIGELFF. CDR3 nucleotides: TGTGCCAGCAGCCAAGATCGAGATATCGGGGAGCTGTTTTTT.

The rearrangement joins TRBV19 to TRBJ2-3, with TRBD1 identical over 8 bases. The germline CDR1 and CDR2 sequences are LNHDA and SQIVND (reference sequence). The CDR3 has 15 amino acids. V shed 5 bases, J shed 4 bases, and the junction held 8 bases outside the gene matches. CDR3 residues: CASSWQGAQPDTQYF. The CDR3 DNA reads as TGTGCCAGTAGTTGGCAGGGGGCCCAGCCAGATACGCAGTATTTT.

The V call is TRBV10-3, the J call TRBJ1-2, with 10 bases that match TRBD1. J lost 3 bases, V lost 3 bases, and 4 bases had no gene match. CDR1 ENHRY and CDR2 SYGVKD come from the germline V gene. The CDR3 loop spans 15 amino acids. In DNA form, the CDR3 reads TGTGCCATCAGTGAACGTGGGACAGGGGACTATGGCTACACCTTC. This codes for CAISERGTGDYGYTF.

The chain carries TRBV18 and TRBJ2-3; D not certain. Between the trimmed V and J ends, which lost 2 bases and 0 bases, there was a span of 6 bases. In germline, CDR1 is KGHSH, CDR2 LQKENI. The CDR3 extends over 14 amino acids. In DNA form, the CDR3 reads TGTGCCAGCTCACCAGAACTCAGCACAGATACGCAGTATTTT. This codes for CASSPELSTDTQYF.

J is TRBJ1-2 and V is TRBV4-2; TRBD1 aligns across 7 bases. The CDR3 covers 15 residues. Germline assignment: CDR1 LGHNA and CDR2 YNFKEQ. Trimming took 4 bases from V and 5 from J; bases not matched to a gene: 10. The CDR3 bases are TGTGCCAGCAGCCTTGGAGGGGGCCTCGATTATGGCTACACCTTC. Its translation: CASSLGGGLDYGYTF.

V usage is TRBV5-1 and J usage is TRBJ2-3, with D hard to call. Germline CDR1 and CDR2: SGHRS and YFSETQ. The ends were cut back, 6 bases at V and 5 bases at J, with 7 bases in the middle. The CDR3 covers 11 residues. The CDR3 loop reads CASTLGDTQYF. Written as DNA, the CDR3 is TGCGCCAGCACCCTAGGAGATACGCAGTATTTT.

V usage is TRBV5-1 and J usage is TRBJ2-3; 10 nucleotides align to TRBD2. The length of the CDR3 is 19 residues. The V and J ends lost 4 bases and 0 bases, in that order; junction bases with no gene match: 14. Germline V gene sequence: CDR1 SGHRS, CDR2 YFSETQ. The CDR3 loop is CASSPGRAGGFISTDTQYF. DNA of the CDR3: TGCGCCAGCAGCCCGGGACGAGCGGGAGGGTTTATTAGCACAGATACGCAGTATTTT.

The CDR3 protein is CASADRGHEQYF. For the CDR3, the DNA is TGTGCCAGTGCGGACAGGGGGCACGAGCAGTACTTC. The chain employs TRBV19 and TRBJ2-7; 11 nucleotides align to TRBD1. The J segment lost 5 bases and the V segment lost 8 bases, leaving 2 bases of the junction unmatched. The length of the CDR3 is 12 residues. Germline V gene lookup returns CDR1 LNHDA and CDR2 SQIVND (reference sequence).

V and J are TRBV10-3 and TRBJ2-1; 9 bases fit TRBD1. J gave up 1 base and V 2 bases, and 3 bases lay outside the gene matches. Germline V lookup: CDR1 ENHRY, CDR2 SYGVKD. CDR3 length: 16 residues. CDR3 DNA: TGTGCCATCAGTGAGGGGACAGGGCTGTCCTACAATGAGCAGTTCTTC. Translated, it gives CAISEGTGLSYNEQFF.

This sequence joins TRBV7-8 and TRBJ1-2; D is undetermined. V was pared by 1 base and J by 3 bases, with 12 bases between. This CDR3 is built from 15 residues. The germline V gene encodes CDR1 SGHVS and CDR2 FQNEAQ. The CDR3 sequence is CASSLVAGSHYGYTF. The CDR3 nucleotides are TGTGCCAGCAGCTTAGTGGCAGGCTCCCACTATGGCTACACCTTC.